This record looks at one T cell receptor beta chain sequence and its context. This sample stems from a study of blood T cell repertoires in COVID-19. Across the study: Both acute and convalescent COVID-19 samples were obtained from the United States, Italy and Spain. Nucleic acid was either cDNA or gDNA, and it came from T cells, B-cell-depleted T cells, or PBMCs.

Per the study methods: Reference gene primer amplification gave estimated nucleated cell counts. Sequencing was performed with immunoSEQ multiplex PCR; in TCRdb, only in-frame clones are kept and a portion is missing. For V, J and clone size, that table is used; D and trimming come from the DNA. The repertoire holds under 300,000 clones, with roughly 89% as singletons. This CDR3 is built from 13 residues. Deletions cut 6 bases from V and 8 bases from J, with 16 bases between. The sequence came from a man aged 50-59 years with acute or convalescent COVID-19. Sequencing input: peripheral blood. The chain carries TRBV12-3 or TRBV12-4 and TRBJ1-2; no clear D. The CDR3 loop is CASSLLDWGGYTF. The CDR3 DNA reads TGTGCCAGCAGCCTTCTGGACTGGGGAGGCTACACCTTC.